A selection of T cell receptor beta chains follows, all from one sample in a study of T cell repertoires in cytomegalovirus infection. TCRdb itself ran the reads through MiXCR, one entry per CDR3 protein. The table records roughly 140,000 distinct CDR3 sequences, around a quarter of them present only once. Sequenced sample: PBMCs. The receptor set was obtained from a human donor in good health (CMV status not recorded). Some clones in this sample may be carry-over from other donors' samples. Both conserved end residues are part of each CDR3. The D gene is left open where the match is weak. Some rows have no size entry. The others give once, few or many, or a class for an expanded clone.

abundance: once
v_gene: TRBV12-3/TRBV12-4
j_gene: TRBJ2-3
d_gene: TRBD2
CDR3aa: CASNLRGDSTDTQYF
CDR3nt: TGTGCCAGCAATTTGCGGGGGGATAGCACAGATACGCAGTATTTT

abundance: .
v_gene: TRBV7-3
j_gene: TRBJ2-2
d_gene: .
CDR3aa: CASSRTGFANTGELFF
CDR3nt: TGTGCCAGCAGCCGAACAGGGTTTGCGAACACCGGGGAGCTGTTTTTT

abundance: .
v_gene: TRBV20-1
j_gene: TRBJ2-5
d_gene: .
CDR3aa: CSARGGDLDQETQYF
CDR3nt: TGCAGTGCTAGAGGCGGGGACCTGGACCAAGAGACCCAGTACTTC

abundance: .
v_gene: TRBV6-1
j_gene: TRBJ1-1
d_gene: TRBD1
CDR3aa: CASSLTGANTEAFF
CDR3nt: TGTGCCAGCAGTTTGACAGGGGCGAACACTGAAGCTTTCTTT

abundance: .
v_gene: TRBV7-9
j_gene: TRBJ2-7
d_gene: .
CDR3aa: CASSLAELGSYEQYF
CDR3nt: TGTGCCAGCAGCTTAGCAGAGCTAGGGTCCTACGAGCAGTACTTC

abundance: many
v_gene: TRBV7-3
j_gene: TRBJ2-1
d_gene: TRBD1
CDR3aa: CASSSTGSSYNEQFF
CDR3nt: TGTGCCAGCAGCTCGACAGGGAGCTCCTACAATGAGCAGTTCTTC

abundance: .
v_gene: TRBV29-1
j_gene: TRBJ1-3
d_gene: .
CDR3aa: CSVAEIGGSSGNTIYF
CDR3nt: TGCAGCGTTGCGGAAATCGGGGGTAGCTCTGGAAACACCATATATTTT

abundance: .
v_gene: TRBV12-3/TRBV12-4
j_gene: TRBJ1-1
d_gene: .
CDR3aa: CASIPGANTEAFF
CDR3nt: TGTGCCAGCATTCCGGGCGCAAACACTGAAGCTTTCTTT

abundance: .
v_gene: TRBV11-2
j_gene: TRBJ2-3
d_gene: .
CDR3aa: CASSWTRGTDTQYF
CDR3nt: TGTGCCAGCAGCTGGACCCGAGGCACAGATACGCAGTATTTT

abundance: .
v_gene: TRBV12-3/TRBV12-4
j_gene: TRBJ2-1
d_gene: TRBD1
CDR3aa: CASGIETGAYNEQFF
CDR3nt: TGTGCCAGCGGTATCGAGACAGGGGCCTACAATGAGCAGTTCTTC

abundance: many
v_gene: TRBV28
j_gene: TRBJ2-7
d_gene: .
CDR3aa: CASSRGDLPAYEQYF
CDR3nt: TGTGCCAGCAGCCGAGGGGACCTCCCGGCCTACGAGCAGTACTTC

abundance: many
v_gene: TRBV7-2
j_gene: TRBJ2-6
d_gene: .
CDR3aa: CASSTLDGGAAGANVLTF
CDR3nt: TGTGCCAGCAGCACCTTGGATGGGGGGGCAGCTGGGGCCAACGTCCTGACTTTC

abundance: many
v_gene: TRBV7-2
j_gene: TRBJ2-2
d_gene: .
CDR3aa: CASSLVRPANTGELFF
CDR3nt: TGTGCCAGCAGCTTAGTCCGGCCAGCGAACACCGGGGAGCTGTTTTTT

abundance: .
v_gene: TRBV20-1
j_gene: TRBJ1-3
d_gene: .
CDR3aa: CSARPQGTGNTIYF
CDR3nt: TGCAGTGCTAGACCACAGGGAACTGGAAACACCATATATTTT

abundance: .
v_gene: TRBV28
j_gene: TRBJ2-1
d_gene: TRBD1
CDR3aa: CASSHRTGRREQFF
CDR3nt: TGTGCCAGCAGCCACCGGACAGGGCGGCGGGAGCAGTTCTTC

abundance: many
v_gene: TRBV28
j_gene: TRBJ2-5
d_gene: .
CDR3aa: CASSLEGRRETQYF
CDR3nt: TGTGCCAGCAGTCTCGAGGGGCGCAGGGAGACCCAGTACTTC

abundance: .
v_gene: TRBV30
j_gene: TRBJ1-1
d_gene: .
CDR3aa: CAWSVSQYTEAFF
CDR3nt: TGTGCCTGGAGTGTGTCGCAATACACTGAAGCTTTCTTT